Presented here are 11 T cell receptor beta chains from one specimen sequenced in a study of blood T cell repertoires in COVID-19. Some clones are missing from TCRdb's copy, which holds only in-frame ones; the method was immunoSEQ multiplex PCR. The data hold approximately 69,000 clones, with roughly 82% observed a single time. The sequencing input was peripheral blood. The receptor source for this set is a woman aged 55-69 years with acute or convalescent COVID-19.

This sequence joins TRBV19 and TRBJ1-1; D may be TRBD1 (6 bases). CDR1 and CDR2 (germline): LNHDA, SQIVND (reference sequence). Trimming left V 3 bases short and J 0 bases short, with 17 bases between. This CDR3 has 17 residues. The CDR3 loop reads CASSIGPRQGLNTEAFF. The CDR3 DNA reads as TGTGCCAGTAGTATTGGGCCGCGGCAGGGGTTGAACACTGAAGCTTTCTTT.

This sequence joins TRBV7-8 and TRBJ2-1; tentatively, D is TRBD2 (5 bases). Germline V CDR1 and CDR2: SGHVS, FQNEAQ. There are 16 residues in the CDR3. V dropped 11 bases and J dropped 0 bases, with 20 bases sitting between them. CDR3 coding DNA: TGTGCCTCTCGATCGTACGCGGGCCGCTCCTACAATGAGCAGTTCTTC. Translating it yields CASRSYAGRSYNEQFF.

This chain joins TRBV6-4 and TRBJ2-3; TRBD2 aligns across 14 bases. The CDR3 extends over 14 amino acids. V trimming: 4 bases; J trimming: 6 bases; junction bases outside the gene matches: 0. Germline lookup yields CDR1 MRHNA and CDR2 SNTAGT. The CDR3 region is CASSGLAGGDTQYF. The CDR3 region has the DNA TGTGCCAGCAGTGGACTAGCGGGAGGGGATACGCAGTATTTT.

J is TRBJ1-2 and V is TRBV6-5; D gene ambiguous. Germline assignment: CDR1 MNHEY and CDR2 SVGAGI. The CDR3 runs to 15 residues. The V and J ends lost 2 bases and 0 bases respectively, with 10 bases between them. The chain's CDR3 is CASSYDTAPNYGYTF. The CDR3 coding sequence is TGTGCCAGCAGTTACGACACTGCCCCTAACTATGGCTACACCTTC.

The chain recombines TRBV7-3 with TRBJ2-7; D not certain. The CDR3 has 13 amino acids. V gave up 4 bases and J gave up 6 bases, with 13 bases separating them. Germline assignment: CDR1 SGHTA and CDR2 FQGTGA. The CDR3 sequence: CASSYLPSGEQYF. Written as DNA, the CDR3 is TGTGCCAGCAGCTACCTCCCCTCCGGCGAGCAGTACTTC. Variable domain in full (rest from reference TRBV7-3 and TRBJ2-7): GAGVSQTPSNKVTEKGKYVELRCDPISGHTALYWYRQSLGQGPEFLIYFQGTGAADDSGLPNDRFFAVRPEGSVSTLKIQRTERGDSAVYLCASSYLPSGEQYFGPGTRLTVT.

V gene TRBV19 combines with J gene TRBJ2-1, with 8 bases matching TRBD2. Per the germline V gene, CDR1 is LNHDA and CDR2 is SQIVND (reference sequence). The CDR3 is 17 amino acids. J lost 7 bases, V lost 0 bases, and 11 bases had no gene match. CDR3 nucleotide sequence: TGTGCCAGTAGTATAGATTGGAGCGGGAGTCCTTGGAATGAGCAGTTCTTC. Protein product: CASSIDWSGSPWNEQFF.

This chain joins TRBV7-2 and TRBJ2-2; tentatively, D is TRBD2 (7 bases). Germline CDR1 SGHTA, CDR2 FQGNSA. V was clipped by 8 bases and J by 4 bases, with 17 bases between them. The length of the CDR3 is 15 residues. The CDR3 protein is CASQLGGAGTGELFF. The CDR3 DNA follows: TGTGCCAGCCAATTGGGGGGGGCGGGCACCGGGGAGCTGTTTTTT.

This clone was seen a single time. The chain links TRBV9 to TRBJ2-5, with TRBD1 as a possible D gene (5 bases). Per the germline V gene, CDR1 is SGDLS and CDR2 is YYNGEE. The CDR3 contains 14 residues. With 0 bases removed from V and 7 bases from J, the gap between germline ends came to 13 bases. CDR3: CASSVDRERGTQYF. CDR3 in DNA: TGTGCCAGCAGCGTAGACCGCGAAAGGGGGACCCAGTACTTC.

The chain carries TRBV3-1 (or the pseudogene TRBV3-2) and TRBJ2-5; TRBD1 is a possible D gene (5 bases). Germline V lookup: CDR1 LGHDT, CDR2 YNNKEL (reference sequence). The CDR3 covers 15 residues. V lost 1 base and J lost 5, with 14 bases in between. In nucleotides, the CDR3 is TGTGCCAGCAGCCAAGTGGACAAAGCCTTGGAGACCCAGTACTTC. It codes for CASSQVDKALETQYF.

The V and J genes are TRBV19 and TRBJ1-2; a weak D match, TRBD1 (5 bases). Germline values: CDR1 LNHDA, CDR2 SQIVND (reference sequence). This CDR3 is 15 amino acids long. Trimming removed 3 bases from V and 5 bases from J, with 16 bases in between. Here the CDR3 DNA reads TGTGCCAGTAGTATCCAGGGAGGAGGAAGGTATGGCTACACCTTC. Translated: CASSIQGGGRYGYTF.

This chain links TRBV19 with TRBJ1-5; D gene uncertain. The CDR3 loop spans 13 amino acids. Germline V gives CDR1 LNHDA, CDR2 SQIVND (reference sequence). V was shortened by 4 bases and J by 6 bases, with 10 bases between the two germline ends. The CDR3 DNA reads TGTGCCAGTAGTACTCAGGAATTTCAGCCCCAGCATTTT. The encoded protein is CASSTQEFQPQHF.